A selection of T cell receptor beta chains follows, all from one sample in a study of blood T cell repertoires in COVID-19. Using immunoSEQ multiplex PCR, the repertoire was profiled, and TCRdb retains in-frame clones only, with some absent. This sample has about 54,000 clones, with 88% found just once. The sample comprised peripheral blood. Every receptor here comes from a human donor in a cohort sampled during active COVID-19. CDR3s include the opening cysteine and the closing phenylalanine or tryptophan. A D gene is named only where the DNA matches it firmly. Size is stated for part of the rows, as once, few or many counts, or as a class when the clone is expanded.

V gene,clone size,J gene,D gene,CDR3 DNA,CDR3 protein
TRBV29-1,NA,TRBJ2-1,NA,TGCAGCGTTGACCGGGACTTCATGGATGAGCAGTTCTTC,CSVDRDFMDEQFF
TRBV5-5,NA,TRBJ1-1,NA,TGTGCCAGCAGCCTCAGCGCGGGGGGCCAGAACACTGAAGCTTTCTTT,CASSLSAGGQNTEAFF
TRBV5-1,NA,TRBJ2-3,TRBD2,TGCGCCAGCAGCCATAGCGGGACACCCACAGATACGCAGTATTTT,CASSHSGTPTDTQYF
TRBV4-3,NA,TRBJ1-2,NA,TGCGCCAGCAGCCAAGAAGGGACACTGAACTATGGCTACACCTTC,CASSQEGTLNYGYTF
TRBV30,NA,TRBJ2-7,TRBD1,TGTGCCTGGAGTGTACAGGGGGCGTACGAGCAGTACTTC,CAWSVQGAYEQYF
TRBV5-1,NA,TRBJ2-5,TRBD2,TGCGCCAGCAGCTCCCGTGCGGGAGGAACAACCGTAGGGGCCCAGTACTTC,CASSSRAGGTTVGAQYF
TRBV19,NA,TRBJ1-2,NA,TGTGCCAGTAGCCCCCTAGGGGAAATAAATGGCTACACCTTC,CASSPLGEINGYTF
TRBV2,few,TRBJ2-3,TRBD2,TGTGCCAGCAGGGAAGGGTTCGCGGGAGGCAAAGATACGCAGTATTTT,CASREGFAGGKDTQYF
TRBV4-1,NA,TRBJ2-2,NA,TGCGCCAGCAGCCAAGTGCGGGGCGCGAACACCGGGGAGCTGTTTTTT,CASSQVRGANTGELFF
TRBV19,NA,TRBJ2-3,TRBD2,TGTGCCAGTAAAACGGGACTAGCGGGGCCCGGAGATACGCAGTATTTT,CASKTGLAGPGDTQYF
TRBV9,NA,TRBJ1-4,NA,TGTGCCAGCAGCCCAAGCCCGACGGGGAATGAAAAACTGTTTTTT,CASSPSPTGNEKLFF
TRBV9,NA,TRBJ1-4,NA,TGTGCCAGCAGCGCGACGGGAGTTAATGAAAAACTGTTTTTT,CASSATGVNEKLFF
TRBV12-5,NA,TRBJ2-5,TRBD2,TGTGCTAGTGGCCCGGGGGGGGGTTCAGAGACCCAGTACTTC,CASGPGGGSETQYF
TRBV12-3/TRBV12-4,NA,TRBJ2-7,NA,TGTGCCAGCAGTTTAGTACAGGGCTACGAGCAGTACTTC,CASSLVQGYEQYF
TRBV18,NA,TRBJ2-6,NA,TGTGCCAGCTCACGAAAAAACAGGGTGTCCAACGTCCTGACTTTC,CASSRKNRVSNVLTF
TRBV10-3,NA,TRBJ2-7,TRBD1,TGTGCCATCAGTGGGACAGGGGACCACGAGCAGTACTTC,CAISGTGDHEQYF
TRBV27,NA,TRBJ2-7,TRBD2,TGTGCCAGCAGTATACTGGGACTAGCGGGGGATGGGGAGCAGTACTTC,CASSILGLAGDGEQYF
TRBV3-1/TRBV3-2,NA,TRBJ1-2,NA,TGTGCCAGCAGCCAAGGCCAGGGCCCCTATGGCTACACCTTC,CASSQGQGPYGYTF
TRBV4-3,NA,TRBJ1-2,NA,TGCGCCAGCAGCCCCTCTACCCAGGGTGGGGGCTACACCTTC,CASSPSTQGGGYTF
TRBV14,NA,TRBJ2-5,TRBD2,TGTGCCAGCAGCCAAGGGGGACTAACTATCCAAGAGACCCAGTACTTC,CASSQGGLTIQETQYF
TRBV28,NA,TRBJ1-3,TRBD1,TGTGCCAGCAGTTTAGGACAGGGAGCTTCTGGAAACACCATATATTTT,CASSLGQGASGNTIYF
TRBV5-1,NA,TRBJ1-4,NA,TGCGCCAGCAGCTTGGACCGGGCAACTAATGAAAAACTGTTTTTT,CASSLDRATNEKLFF
TRBV5-4,NA,TRBJ2-5,NA,TGTGCCAGCAGCTTTGGGGGGGGCCGGGAGACCCAGTACTTC,CASSFGGGRETQYF